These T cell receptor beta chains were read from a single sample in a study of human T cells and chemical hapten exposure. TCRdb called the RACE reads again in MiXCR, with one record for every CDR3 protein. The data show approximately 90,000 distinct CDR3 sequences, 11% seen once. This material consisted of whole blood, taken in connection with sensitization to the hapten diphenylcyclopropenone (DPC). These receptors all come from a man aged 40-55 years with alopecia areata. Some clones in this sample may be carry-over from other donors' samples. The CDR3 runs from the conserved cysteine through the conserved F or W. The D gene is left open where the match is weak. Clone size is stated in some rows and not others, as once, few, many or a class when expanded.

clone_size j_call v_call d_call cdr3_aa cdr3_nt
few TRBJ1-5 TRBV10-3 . CATVDKNNQPQHF TGTGCCACCGTGGACAAGAATAATCAGCCCCAGCATTTT
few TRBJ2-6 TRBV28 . CASSTPGSGANVLTF TGTGCCAGCAGCACCCCAGGAAGTGGGGCCAACGTCCTGACTTTC
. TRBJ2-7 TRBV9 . CASSVESRGYEQYF TGTGCCAGCAGCGTAGAGAGCAGGGGCTACGAGCAGTACTTC
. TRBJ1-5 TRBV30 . CAWSAGGGDNQPQHF TGTGCCTGGAGCGCTGGGGGGGGGGACAATCAGCCCCAGCATTTT
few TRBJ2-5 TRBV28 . CASSGGHQETQYF TGTGCCAGCAGTGGAGGTCACCAAGAGACCCAGTACTTC
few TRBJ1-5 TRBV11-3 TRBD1 CASSRDRHNQPQHF TGTGCCAGCAGCCGGGACAGACACAATCAGCCCCAGCATTTT
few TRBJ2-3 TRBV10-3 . CAIRQETSTDTQYF TGTGCCATCCGACAGGAGACTAGCACAGATACGCAGTATTTT
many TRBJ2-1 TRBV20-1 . CSATSIEQFF TGCAGTGCTACATCCATTGAGCAGTTCTTC
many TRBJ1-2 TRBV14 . CASSQDLLAGVYGYTF TGTGCCAGCAGCCAAGATCTTCTGGCCGGGGTCTATGGCTACACCTTC
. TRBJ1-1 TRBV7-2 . CASSLDVTEAFF TGTGCCAGCAGCTTGGATGTCACTGAAGCTTTCTTT
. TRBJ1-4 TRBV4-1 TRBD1 CASSQGQGPNEKLFF TGCGCCAGCAGCCAAGGACAGGGCCCCAATGAAAAACTGTTTTTT
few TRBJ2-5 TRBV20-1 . CSAQPGSGQETQYF TGCAGTGCCCAACCTGGGAGCGGCCAAGAGACCCAGTACTTC
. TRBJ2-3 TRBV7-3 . CASSLSGKADTQYF TGTGCCAGCAGCTTAAGCGGGAAGGCTGATACGCAGTATTTT
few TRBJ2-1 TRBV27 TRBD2 CASSFSRTSGRAWNEQFF TGTGCCAGCAGTTTTTCTCGGACTAGCGGGAGGGCCTGGAATGAGCAGTTCTTC
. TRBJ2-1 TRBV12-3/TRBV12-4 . CASSLSGGYEQFF TGTGCCAGCAGTTTGTCCGGGGGCTATGAGCAGTTCTTC
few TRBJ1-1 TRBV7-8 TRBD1 CASSLQGASEAFF TGTGCCAGCAGCTTGCAGGGGGCCTCTGAAGCTTTCTTT
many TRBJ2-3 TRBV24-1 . CATSGSQQGPDTQYF TGTGCCACCAGTGGTTCACAACAGGGTCCAGATACGCAGTATTTT
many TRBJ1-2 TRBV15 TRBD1 CATSRGGQGYGYTF TGTGCCACCAGCAGAGGGGGACAGGGCTATGGCTACACCTTC
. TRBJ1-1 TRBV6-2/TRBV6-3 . CASSYGRNTEAFF TGTGCCAGCAGTTATGGGAGGAACACTGAAGCTTTCTTT
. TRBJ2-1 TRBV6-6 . CASSYAQGPPYNEQFF TGTGCCAGCAGTTACGCACAGGGTCCCCCCTACAATGAGCAGTTCTTC
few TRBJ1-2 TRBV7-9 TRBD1 CASSRTGVLNYGYTF TGTGCCAGCAGCAGGACAGGGGTTCTCAACTATGGCTACACCTTC
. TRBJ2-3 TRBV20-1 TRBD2 CSALTSGSTDTQYF TGCAGTGCCCTTACTAGCGGTAGCACAGATACGCAGTATTTT
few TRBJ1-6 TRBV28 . CASSFGLNNSPLHF TGTGCCAGCAGTTTCGGACTAAATAATTCACCCCTCCACTTT
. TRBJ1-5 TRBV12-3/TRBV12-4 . CASSFAANQPQHF TGTGCCAGCAGTTTCGCGGCCAATCAGCCCCAGCATTTT
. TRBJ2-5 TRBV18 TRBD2 CASSPPFDGGETQYF TGTGCCAGCTCACCACCTTTCGACGGGGGGGAGACCCAGTACTTC
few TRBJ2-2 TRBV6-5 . CASSYGWATGELFF TGTGCCAGCAGTTACGGATGGGCAACCGGGGAGCTGTTTTTT
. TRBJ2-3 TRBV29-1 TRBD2 CSVTLAGGPTDTQYF TGCAGCGTCACACTAGCGGGAGGGCCAACGGATACGCAGTATTTT
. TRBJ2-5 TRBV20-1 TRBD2 CSAYGTSGYQETQYF TGCAGTGCTTACGGGACTAGCGGGTATCAAGAGACCCAGTACTTC
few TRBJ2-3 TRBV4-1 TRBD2 CASRLSTSGSATDTQYF TGCGCCAGCAGGCTTTCGACTAGCGGGAGTGCGACAGATACGCAGTATTTT
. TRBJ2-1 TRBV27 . CASSLIARAEQFF TGTGCCAGCAGTTTAATCGCGCGGGCTGAGCAGTTCTTC
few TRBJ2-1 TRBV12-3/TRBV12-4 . CASSLGRSNEQFF TGTGCCAGCAGTTTAGGCAGATCGAATGAGCAGTTCTTC
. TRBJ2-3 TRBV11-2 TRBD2 CASSLYPGLAGAPDTQYF TGTGCCAGCAGCTTATACCCGGGACTAGCGGGAGCCCCAGATACGCAGTATTTT
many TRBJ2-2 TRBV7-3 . CASSLSYTGELFF TGTGCCAGCAGCCTCAGTTACACCGGGGAGCTGTTTTTT
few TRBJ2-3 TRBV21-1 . CASSAGQQLLIWGSTDTQYF TGTGCCAGCAGCGCTGGACAGCAGCTACTAATCTGGGGGAGCACAGATACGCAGTATTTT
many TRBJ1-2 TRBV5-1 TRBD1 CASNTGGPNYGYTF TGCGCCAGCAACACAGGGGGACCGAACTATGGCTACACCTTC
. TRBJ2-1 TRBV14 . CASSHGEWYNEQFF TGTGCCAGCAGCCACGGGGAATGGTACAATGAGCAGTTCTTC
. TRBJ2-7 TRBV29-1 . CSVQGEYEQYF TGCAGCGTCCAGGGAGAGTACGAGCAGTACTTC
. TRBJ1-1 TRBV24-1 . CASQGFDTEAFF TGTGCCTCACAGGGTTTCGACACTGAAGCTTTCTTT
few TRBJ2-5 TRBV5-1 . CASSKPGQETQYF TGCGCCAGCAGCAAACCAGGGCAAGAGACCCAGTACTTC
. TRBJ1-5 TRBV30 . CAWCRSRFNQPQHF TGTGCCTGGTGCCGGTCGCGGTTCAATCAGCCCCAGCATTTT
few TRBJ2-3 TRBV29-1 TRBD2 CSSREGRDTQYF TGCAGCTCGCGGGAGGGCAGAGATACGCAGTATTTT
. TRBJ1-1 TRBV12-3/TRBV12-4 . CASSSRGGALNTEAFF TGTGCCAGCAGTTCCCGGGGGGGGGCATTGAACACTGAAGCTTTCTTT
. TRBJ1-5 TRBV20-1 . CSASANAGMGQPQHF TGCAGTGCTAGCGCCAATGCAGGAATGGGTCAGCCCCAGCATTTT
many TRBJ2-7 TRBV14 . CASSQGYEQYF TGTGCCAGCAGCCAGGGGTACGAGCAGTACTTC
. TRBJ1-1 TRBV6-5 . CASSYSSGSTEAFF TGTGCCAGCAGTTACTCGTCGGGATCCACTGAAGCTTTCTTT
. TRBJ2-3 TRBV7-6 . CASSSRTNPSGRDTQYF TGTGCCAGCAGCTCACGGACTAACCCCTCAGGACGAGATACGCAGTATTTT
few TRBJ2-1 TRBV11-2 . CASSLDRQNEQFF TGTGCCAGCAGCTTAGATCGACAAAATGAGCAGTTCTTC
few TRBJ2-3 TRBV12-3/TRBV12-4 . CASSPGISTQYF TGTGCCAGCAGTCCCGGGATTAGCACGCAGTATTTT
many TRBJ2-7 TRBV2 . CASSVEGSAWNYEQYF TGTGCCAGCAGCGTCGAGGGGTCGGCTTGGAATTACGAGCAGTACTTC
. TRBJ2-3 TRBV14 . CASRVQGTDTQYF TGTGCCAGCAGGGTCCAGGGAACAGATACGCAGTATTTT
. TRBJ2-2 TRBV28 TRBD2 CASNGGGANTGELFF TGTGCCAGCAACGGGGGAGGGGCGAACACCGGGGAGCTGTTTTTT
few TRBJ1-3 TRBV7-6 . CASKQGNSGNTIYF TGTGCCAGCAAACAGGGAAACTCTGGAAACACCATATATTTT
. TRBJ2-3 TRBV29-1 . CSVEFRSGRADTQYF TGCAGCGTTGAATTCCGGTCCGGACGCGCAGATACGCAGTATTTT
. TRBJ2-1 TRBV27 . CASSFPGASYNEQFF TGTGCCAGCAGTTTTCCCGGGGCATCCTACAATGAGCAGTTCTTC
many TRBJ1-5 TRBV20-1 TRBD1 CSARADRVDQPQHF TGCAGTGCTAGAGCGGACAGGGTGGATCAGCCCCAGCATTTT
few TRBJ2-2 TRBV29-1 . CSVNTPRSSNTGELFF TGCAGCGTGAATACCCCGCGGAGCTCAAACACCGGGGAGCTGTTTTTT